Listed below are T cell receptor beta chains from one sample, sequenced in a study of T cell repertoires in cytomegalovirus infection. MiXCR, applied by TCRdb to the reads, yields one record per CDR3 protein. The data show approximately 750,000 distinct CDR3 sequences, 35% seen once. Source material: PBMCs. Source of these receptors: a human donor in good health (CMV status not recorded). Some clones in this sample may be carry-over from other donors' samples. The CDR3 runs from the conserved cysteine through the conserved F or W. D genes are given only for firm matches. The size of a clone is reported for some rows only, either as once, few or many, or as a class for expanded clones.

TRBV20-1	NA	few	TRBJ2-3	CSARRGFRVDPQYF	TGCAGTGCTAGGAGAGGGTTCCGGGTAGATCCGCAGTATTTT
TRBV6-6	TRBD1	few	TRBJ1-1	CASSYEGATEAFF	TGTGCCAGCAGTTACGAGGGGGCGACTGAAGCTTTCTTT
TRBV7-8	NA	NA	TRBJ1-5	CASSRLEAESNQPQHF	TGTGCCAGCAGCCGTTTAGAGGCGGAGAGCAATCAGCCCCAGCATTTT
TRBV12-3/TRBV12-4	NA	few	TRBJ2-2	CASTYQAGTDANTGELFF	TGTGCCAGCACCTATCAGGCCGGGACGGACGCGAACACCGGGGAGCTGTTTTTT
TRBV5-1	NA	few	TRBJ1-6	CASSVGENDSPLHF	TGCGCCAGCAGCGTCGGGGAGAACGATTCACCCCTCCACTTT
TRBV28	NA	few	TRBJ2-1	CASTLSSLGPDEQFF	TGTGCCAGCACCTTAAGCTCACTAGGCCCAGATGAGCAGTTCTTC
TRBV5-4	TRBD2	few	TRBJ2-1	CASSLVLLAGGVSYNEQFF	TGTGCCAGCAGCTTGGTTTTACTAGCGGGAGGAGTTTCGTACAATGAGCAGTTCTTC
TRBV4-1	NA	NA	TRBJ1-2	CASSQEILGGPGYTF	TGCGCCAGCAGCCAAGAGATTCTCGGAGGGCCTGGCTACACCTTC
TRBV28	NA	NA	TRBJ2-5	CASSVGTGRETQYF	TGTGCCAGCAGTGTCGGGACTGGGAGAGAGACCCAGTACTTC
TRBV4-1	NA	once	TRBJ1-4	CASSQDPPDDGTTNEKLFF	TGCGCCAGCAGCCAAGATCCGCCGGACGATGGCACAACTAATGAAAAACTGTTTTTT
TRBV12-3/TRBV12-4	TRBD1	NA	TRBJ1-3	CASSGDRGSAGNTIYF	TGTGCCAGCAGTGGAGACAGGGGATCGGCTGGAAACACCATATATTTT
TRBV7-9	NA	NA	TRBJ1-4	CASSPREDEKLFF	TGTGCCAGCAGTCCAAGGGAGGATGAAAAACTGTTTTTT
TRBV11-2	TRBD1	NA	TRBJ2-3	CASRRSGQGTDTQYF	TGTGCCAGCAGGCGGTCGGGACAGGGCACAGATACGCAGTATTTT
TRBV5-4	TRBD2	few	TRBJ2-3	CASSLETSGRGDTQYF	TGTGCCAGCAGCTTGGAGACTAGCGGCCGGGGGGATACGCAGTATTTT
TRBV7-8	NA	many	TRBJ1-5	CASGLGNQPQHF	TGTGCCAGCGGGTTGGGGAATCAGCCCCAGCATTTT
TRBV10-2	TRBD1	few	TRBJ1-6	CASRNQDRAGEGAYNSPLHF	TGCGCCAGCAGAAATCAAGACAGGGCGGGAGAGGGGGCCTATAATTCACCCCTCCACTTT
TRBV19	NA	few	TRBJ2-3	CASRQTSGGAPDTQYF	TGTGCCAGTCGCCAGACCTCGGGGGGCGCACCAGATACGCAGTATTTT
TRBV9	TRBD2	NA	TRBJ2-7	CASSVSSGGTYEQYF	TGTGCCAGCAGCGTTTCAAGCGGGGGGACCTACGAGCAGTACTTC
TRBV27	NA	many	TRBJ1-6	CASSLWDTSNSPLHF	TGTGCCAGCAGTTTGTGGGACACCTCTAATTCACCCCTCCACTTT